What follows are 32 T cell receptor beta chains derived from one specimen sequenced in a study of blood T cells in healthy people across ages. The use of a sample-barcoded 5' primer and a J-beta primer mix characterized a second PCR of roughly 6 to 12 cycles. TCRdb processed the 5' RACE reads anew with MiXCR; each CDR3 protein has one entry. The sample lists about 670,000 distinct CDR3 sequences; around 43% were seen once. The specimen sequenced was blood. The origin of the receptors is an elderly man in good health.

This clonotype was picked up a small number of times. For the CDR3, the DNA is TGTGCCTGGAGTGCTCTGACGGGAGTGGATACGCAGTATTTT. Translation: CAWSALTGVDTQYF. The chain links TRBV30 to TRBJ2-3, with TRBD2 as a possible D gene (6 bases). V was trimmed by 1 base and J by 6 bases, leaving 14 bases between them. Per the germline V gene, CDR1 is GTSNPN and CDR2 is SVGIG (reference sequence). The CDR3 consists of 14 residues.

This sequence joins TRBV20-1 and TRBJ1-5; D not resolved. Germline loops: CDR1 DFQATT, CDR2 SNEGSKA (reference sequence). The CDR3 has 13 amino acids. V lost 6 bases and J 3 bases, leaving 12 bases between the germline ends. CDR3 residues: CSASRNSNQPQHF. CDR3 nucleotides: TGCAGTGCCAGCCGAAATTCCAATCAGCCCCAGCATTTT.

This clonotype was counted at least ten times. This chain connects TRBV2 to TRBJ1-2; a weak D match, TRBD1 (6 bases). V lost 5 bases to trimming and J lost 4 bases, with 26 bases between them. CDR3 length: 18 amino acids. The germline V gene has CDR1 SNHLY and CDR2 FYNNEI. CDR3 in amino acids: CASSPRGTGGLRAYGYTF. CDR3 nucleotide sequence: TGTGCCAGCAGTCCCAGGGGCACAGGAGGTCTTCGGGCCTATGGCTACACCTTC.

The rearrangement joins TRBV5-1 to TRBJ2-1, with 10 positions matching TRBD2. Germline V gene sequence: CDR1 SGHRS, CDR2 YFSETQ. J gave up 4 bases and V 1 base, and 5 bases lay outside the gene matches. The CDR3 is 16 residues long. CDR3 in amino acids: CASSLTSSGGYNEQFF. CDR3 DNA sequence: TGCGCCAGCAGCTTGACGTCTAGCGGGGGATACAATGAGCAGTTCTTC.

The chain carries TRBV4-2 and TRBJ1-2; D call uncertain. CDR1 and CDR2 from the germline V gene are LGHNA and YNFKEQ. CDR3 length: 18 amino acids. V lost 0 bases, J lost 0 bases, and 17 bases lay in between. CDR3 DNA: TGTGCCAGCAGCCAAGATATAGTGTCAGCTAAAGCTAACTATGGCTACACCTTC. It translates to CASSQDIVSAKANYGYTF.

CDR3 coding DNA: TGTGCCAGCAGCCTCGACTTGGGCCGGGGGGAGCAGTACTTC. The encoded protein is CASSLDLGRGEQYF. V and J are TRBV6-2 or TRBV6-3 and TRBJ2-4, with TRBD2 matching 7 bases. V trimming: 6 bases; J trimming: 13 bases; junction bases outside the gene matches: 15. This CDR3 spans 14 amino acids. Germline CDR1 MNHEY, CDR2 SVGEGT.

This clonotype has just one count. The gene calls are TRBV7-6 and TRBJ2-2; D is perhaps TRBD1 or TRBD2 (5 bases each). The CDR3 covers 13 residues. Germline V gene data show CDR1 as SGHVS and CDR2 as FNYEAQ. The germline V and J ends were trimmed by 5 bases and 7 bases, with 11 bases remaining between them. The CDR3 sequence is CASSGGEGGELFF. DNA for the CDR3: TGTGCCAGCAGCGGGGGAGAGGGCGGGGAGCTGTTTTTT.

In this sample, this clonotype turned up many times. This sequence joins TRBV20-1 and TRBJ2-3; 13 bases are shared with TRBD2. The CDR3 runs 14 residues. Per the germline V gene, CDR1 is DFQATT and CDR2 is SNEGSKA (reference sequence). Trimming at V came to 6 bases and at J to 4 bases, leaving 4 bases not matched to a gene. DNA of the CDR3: TGCAGTGCAGGGACTAGCGGGACGGCAGATACGCAGTATTTT. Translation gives CSAGTSGTADTQYF.

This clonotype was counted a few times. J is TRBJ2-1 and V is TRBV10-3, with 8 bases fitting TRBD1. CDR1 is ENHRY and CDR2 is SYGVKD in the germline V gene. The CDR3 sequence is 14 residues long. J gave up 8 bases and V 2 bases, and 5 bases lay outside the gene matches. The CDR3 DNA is TGTGCCATCAGTGAGAACGGACAGGGACATGAGCAGTTCTTC. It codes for CAISENGQGHEQFF.

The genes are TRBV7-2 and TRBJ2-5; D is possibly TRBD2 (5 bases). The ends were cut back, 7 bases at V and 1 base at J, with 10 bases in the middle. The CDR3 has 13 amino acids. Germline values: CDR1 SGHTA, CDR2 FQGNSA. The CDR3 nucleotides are TGTGCCAGCAACGGGCGGGTCCAAGAGACCCAGTACTTC. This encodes CASNGRVQETQYF.

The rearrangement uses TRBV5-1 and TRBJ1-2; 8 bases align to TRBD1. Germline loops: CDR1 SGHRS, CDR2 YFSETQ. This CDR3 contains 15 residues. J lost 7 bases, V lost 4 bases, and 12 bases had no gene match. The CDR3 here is CASSEPGGAGSGYTF. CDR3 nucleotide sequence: TGCGCCAGCAGCGAACCAGGGGGCGCGGGATCTGGCTACACCTTC.

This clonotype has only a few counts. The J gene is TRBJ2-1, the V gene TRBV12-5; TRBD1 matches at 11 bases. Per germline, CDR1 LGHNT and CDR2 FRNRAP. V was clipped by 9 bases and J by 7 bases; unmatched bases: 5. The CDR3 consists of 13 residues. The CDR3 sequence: CASRTGGENEQFF. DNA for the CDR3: TGTGCTAGCCGGACAGGGGGCGAAAATGAGCAGTTCTTC.

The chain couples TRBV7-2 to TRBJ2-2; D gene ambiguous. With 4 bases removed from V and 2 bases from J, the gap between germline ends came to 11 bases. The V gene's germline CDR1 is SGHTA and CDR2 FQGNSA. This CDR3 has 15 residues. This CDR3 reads CASSYRMENTGELFF. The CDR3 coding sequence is TGTGCCAGCAGCTATAGGATGGAAAACACCGGGGAGCTGTTTTTT.

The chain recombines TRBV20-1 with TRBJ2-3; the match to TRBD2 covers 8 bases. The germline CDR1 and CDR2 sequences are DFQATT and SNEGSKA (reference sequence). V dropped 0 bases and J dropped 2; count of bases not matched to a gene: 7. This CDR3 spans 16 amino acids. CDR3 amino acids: CSARDRELAVTDTQYF. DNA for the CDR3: TGCAGTGCTAGAGATCGGGAACTAGCGGTCACAGATACGCAGTATTTT.

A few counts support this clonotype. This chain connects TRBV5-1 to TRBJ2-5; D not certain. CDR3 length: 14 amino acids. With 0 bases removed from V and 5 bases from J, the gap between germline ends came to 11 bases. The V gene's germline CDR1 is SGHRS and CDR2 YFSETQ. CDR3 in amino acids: CASSLDGIGETQYF. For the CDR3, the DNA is TGCGCCAGCAGCTTGGATGGGATCGGGGAGACCCAGTACTTC.

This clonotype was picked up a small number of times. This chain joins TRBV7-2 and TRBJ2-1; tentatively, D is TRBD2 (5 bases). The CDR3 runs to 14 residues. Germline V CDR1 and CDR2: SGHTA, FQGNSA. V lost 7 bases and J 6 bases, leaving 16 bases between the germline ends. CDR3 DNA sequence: TGTGCCAGCACGGAGGCAGGTTCCCGCAATGAGCAGTTCTTC. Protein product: CASTEAGSRNEQFF.

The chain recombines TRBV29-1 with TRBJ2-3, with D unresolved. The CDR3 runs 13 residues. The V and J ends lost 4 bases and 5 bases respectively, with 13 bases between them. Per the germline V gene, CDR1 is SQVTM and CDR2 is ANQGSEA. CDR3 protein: CSVGVAVRDTQYF. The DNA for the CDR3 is TGCAGCGTTGGAGTGGCAGTTAGAGATACGCAGTATTTT.

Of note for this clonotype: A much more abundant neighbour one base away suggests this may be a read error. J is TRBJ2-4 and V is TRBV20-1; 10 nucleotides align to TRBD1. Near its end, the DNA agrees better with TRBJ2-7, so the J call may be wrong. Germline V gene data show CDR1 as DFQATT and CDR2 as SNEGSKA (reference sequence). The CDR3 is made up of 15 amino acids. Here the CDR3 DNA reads TGCAGTGCGCCGCATTCCGGGACAGGGGAATACGAGCAGTACTTC. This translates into CSAPHSGTGEYEQYF.

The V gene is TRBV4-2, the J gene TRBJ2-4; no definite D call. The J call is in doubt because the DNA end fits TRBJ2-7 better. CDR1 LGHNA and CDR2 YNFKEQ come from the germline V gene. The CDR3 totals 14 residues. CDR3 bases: TGTGCCAGCAGCCAAGCGGACGGGCTTTACGAGCAGTACTTC. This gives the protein CASSQADGLYEQYF.

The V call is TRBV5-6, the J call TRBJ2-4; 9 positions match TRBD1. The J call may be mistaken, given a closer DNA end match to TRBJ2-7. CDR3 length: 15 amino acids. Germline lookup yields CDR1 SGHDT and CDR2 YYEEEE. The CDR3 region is CASSLRDRVGYEQYF. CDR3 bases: TGTGCCAGCAGCTTGCGGGACAGGGTCGGGTACGAGCAGTACTTC.

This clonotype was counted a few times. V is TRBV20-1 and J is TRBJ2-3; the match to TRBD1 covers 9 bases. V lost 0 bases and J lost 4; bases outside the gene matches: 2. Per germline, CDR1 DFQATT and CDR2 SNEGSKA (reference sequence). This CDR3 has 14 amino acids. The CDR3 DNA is TGCAGTGCTAGAGATGACAGGGGGGCAGATACGCAGTATTTT. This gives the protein CSARDDRGADTQYF.

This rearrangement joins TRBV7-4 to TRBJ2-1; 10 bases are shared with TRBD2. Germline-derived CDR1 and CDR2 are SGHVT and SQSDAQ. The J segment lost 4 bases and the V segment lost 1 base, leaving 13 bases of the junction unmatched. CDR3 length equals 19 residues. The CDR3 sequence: CASSLDCPRPSGSYNEQFF. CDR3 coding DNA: TGTGCCAGCAGCTTAGACTGCCCACGACCTAGCGGGAGTTACAATGAGCAGTTCTTC.

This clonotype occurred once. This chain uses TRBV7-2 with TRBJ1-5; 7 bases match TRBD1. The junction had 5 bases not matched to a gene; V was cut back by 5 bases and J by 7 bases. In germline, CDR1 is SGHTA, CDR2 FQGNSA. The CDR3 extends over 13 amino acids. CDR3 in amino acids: CASSTRQGQPQHF. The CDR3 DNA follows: TGTGCCAGCAGCACCCGACAGGGCCAGCCCCAGCATTTT.

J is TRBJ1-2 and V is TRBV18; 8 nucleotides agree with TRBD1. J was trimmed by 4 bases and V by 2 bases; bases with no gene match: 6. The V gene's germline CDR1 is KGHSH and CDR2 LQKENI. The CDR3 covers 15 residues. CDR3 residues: CASSPMGTGVYGYTF. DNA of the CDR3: TGTGCCAGCTCACCAATGGGGACAGGAGTCTATGGCTACACCTTC. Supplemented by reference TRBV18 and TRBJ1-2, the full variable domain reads NAGVMQNPRHLVRRRGQEARLRCSPMKGHSHVYWYRQLPEEGLKFMVYLQKENIIDESGMPKERFSAEFPKEGPSILRIQQVVRGDSAAYFCASSPMGTGVYGYTFGSGTRLTVV.

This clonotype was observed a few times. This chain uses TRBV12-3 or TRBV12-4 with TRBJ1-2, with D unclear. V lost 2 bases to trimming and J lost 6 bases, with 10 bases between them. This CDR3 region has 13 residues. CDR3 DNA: TGTGCCAGCAGTTTATCGCGGGTAAATGGCTACACCTTC. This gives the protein CASSLSRVNGYTF.

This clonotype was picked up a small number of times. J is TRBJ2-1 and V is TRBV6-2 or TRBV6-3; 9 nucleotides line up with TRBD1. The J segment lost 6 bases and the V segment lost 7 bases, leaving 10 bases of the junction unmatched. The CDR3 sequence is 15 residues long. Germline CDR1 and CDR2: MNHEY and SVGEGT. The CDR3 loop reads CASTLAGTGLNEQFF. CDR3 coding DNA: TGTGCCAGCACTCTGGCCGGGACAGGGCTCAATGAGCAGTTCTTC.

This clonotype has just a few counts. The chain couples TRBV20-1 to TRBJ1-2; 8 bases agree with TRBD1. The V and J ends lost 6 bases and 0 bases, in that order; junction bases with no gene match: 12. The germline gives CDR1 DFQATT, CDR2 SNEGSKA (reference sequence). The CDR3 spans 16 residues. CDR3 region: CSAQPGQVSANYGYTF. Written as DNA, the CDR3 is TGCAGTGCGCAACCGGGACAGGTTTCAGCTAACTATGGCTACACCTTC.

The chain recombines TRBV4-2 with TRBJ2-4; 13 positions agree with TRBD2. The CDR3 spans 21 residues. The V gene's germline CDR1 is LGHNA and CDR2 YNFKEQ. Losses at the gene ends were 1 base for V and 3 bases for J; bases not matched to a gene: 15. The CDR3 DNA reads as TGTGCCAGCAGCCAAGCAGGAGGACTAGCGGGAGAGGGGCCTGGCAAAAACATTCAGTACTTC. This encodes CASSQAGGLAGEGPGKNIQYF.

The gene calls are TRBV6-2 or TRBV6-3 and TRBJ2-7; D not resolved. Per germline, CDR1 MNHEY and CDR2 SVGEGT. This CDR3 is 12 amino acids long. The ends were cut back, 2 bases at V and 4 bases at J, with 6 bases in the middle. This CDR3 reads CASSYQLYEQYF. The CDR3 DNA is TGTGCCAGCAGTTACCAGTTATACGAGCAGTACTTC.

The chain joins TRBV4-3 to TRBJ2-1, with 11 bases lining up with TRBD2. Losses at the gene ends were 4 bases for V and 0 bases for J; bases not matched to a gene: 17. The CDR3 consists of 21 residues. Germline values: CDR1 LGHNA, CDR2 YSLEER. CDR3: CASSRSHGLAGGVSSYNEQFF. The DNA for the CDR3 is TGCGCCAGCAGCCGATCCCACGGGCTAGCGGGAGGCGTGAGCTCCTACAATGAGCAGTTCTTC.

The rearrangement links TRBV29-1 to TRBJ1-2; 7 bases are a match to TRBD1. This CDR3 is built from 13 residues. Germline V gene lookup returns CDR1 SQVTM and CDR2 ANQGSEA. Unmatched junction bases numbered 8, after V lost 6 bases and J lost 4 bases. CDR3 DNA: TGCAGCGTAACCCGGGACAGTGGCTATGGCTACACCTTC. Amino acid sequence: CSVTRDSGYGYTF.

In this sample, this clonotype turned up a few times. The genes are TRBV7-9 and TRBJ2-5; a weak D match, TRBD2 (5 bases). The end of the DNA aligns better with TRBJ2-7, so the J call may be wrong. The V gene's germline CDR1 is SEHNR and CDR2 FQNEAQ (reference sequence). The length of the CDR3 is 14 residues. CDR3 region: CASSFEEATYEQYF. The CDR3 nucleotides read TGTGCCAGCAGCTTCGAGGAGGCGACCTACGAGCAGTACTTC.